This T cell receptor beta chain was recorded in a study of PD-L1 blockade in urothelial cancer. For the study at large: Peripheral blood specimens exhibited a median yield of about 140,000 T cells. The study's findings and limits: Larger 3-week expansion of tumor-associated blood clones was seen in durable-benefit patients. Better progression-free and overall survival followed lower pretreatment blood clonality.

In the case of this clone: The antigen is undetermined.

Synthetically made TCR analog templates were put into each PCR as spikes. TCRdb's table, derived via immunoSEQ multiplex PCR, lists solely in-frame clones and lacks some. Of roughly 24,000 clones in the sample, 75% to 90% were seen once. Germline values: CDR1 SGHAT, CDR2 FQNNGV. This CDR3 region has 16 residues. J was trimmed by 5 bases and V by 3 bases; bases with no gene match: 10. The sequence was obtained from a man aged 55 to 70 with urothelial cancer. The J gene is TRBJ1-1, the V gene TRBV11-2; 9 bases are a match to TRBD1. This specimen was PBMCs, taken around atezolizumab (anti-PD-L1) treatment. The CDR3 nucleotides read TGTGCCAGCAGCTTGGACAGGGACAGGGTCTTTACTGAAGCTTTCTTT. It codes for CASSLDRDRVFTEAFF. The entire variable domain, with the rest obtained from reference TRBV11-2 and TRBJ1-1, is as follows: EAGVAQSPRYKIIEKRQSVAFWCNPISGHATLYWYQQILGQGPKLLIQFQNNGVVDDSQLPKDRFSAERLKGVDSTLKIQPAKLEDSAVYLCASSLDRDRVFTEAFFGQGTRLTVV.